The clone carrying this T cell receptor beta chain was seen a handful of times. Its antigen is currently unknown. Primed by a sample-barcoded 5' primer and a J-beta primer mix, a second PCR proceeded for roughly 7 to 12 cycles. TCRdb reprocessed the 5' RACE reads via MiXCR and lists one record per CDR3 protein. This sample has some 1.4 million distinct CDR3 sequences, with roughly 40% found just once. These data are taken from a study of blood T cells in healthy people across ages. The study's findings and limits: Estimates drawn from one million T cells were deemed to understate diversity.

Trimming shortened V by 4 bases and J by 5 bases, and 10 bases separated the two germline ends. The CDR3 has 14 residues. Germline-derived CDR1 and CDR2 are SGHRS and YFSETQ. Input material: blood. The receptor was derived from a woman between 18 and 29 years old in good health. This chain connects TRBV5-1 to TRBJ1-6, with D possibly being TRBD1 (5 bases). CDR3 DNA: TGCGCCAGCAGCCGGGACGCCAATAATTCACCCCTCCACTTT. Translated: CASSRDANNSPLHF.